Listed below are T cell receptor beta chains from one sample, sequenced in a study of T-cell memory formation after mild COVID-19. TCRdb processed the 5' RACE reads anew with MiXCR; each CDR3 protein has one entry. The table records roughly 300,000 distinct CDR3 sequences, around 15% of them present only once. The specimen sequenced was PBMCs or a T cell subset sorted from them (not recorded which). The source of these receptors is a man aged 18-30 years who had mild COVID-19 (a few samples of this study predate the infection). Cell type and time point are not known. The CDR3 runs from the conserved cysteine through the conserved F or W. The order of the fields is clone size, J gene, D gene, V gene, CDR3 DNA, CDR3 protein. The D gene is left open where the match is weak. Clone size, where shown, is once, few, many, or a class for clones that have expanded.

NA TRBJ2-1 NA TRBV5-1 TGCGCCAGCAGTAGCAGGTGGGGTCCGCATGAGCAGTTCTTC CASSSRWGPHEQFF
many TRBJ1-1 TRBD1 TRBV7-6 TGTGCCAGCAGCCCCGGGACAGGGGTTGAAGCTTTCTTT CASSPGTGVEAFF
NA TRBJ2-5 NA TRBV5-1 TGCGCCAGCAGTATGGGTACGGGAGCCGAGGAGACCCAGTACTTC CASSMGTGAEETQYF
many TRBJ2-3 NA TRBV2 TGTGCCAGCAGTGAACCCTTCACGGATACGCAGTATTTT CASSEPFTDTQYF
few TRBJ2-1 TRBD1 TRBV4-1 TGCGCCAGCAGCCCCCGAACCCGGGACAGGGGCTATGAGCAGTTCTTC CASSPRTRDRGYEQFF
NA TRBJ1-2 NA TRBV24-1 TGTGCCACCAGTGACCTGGACAGAAACTATGGCTACACCTTC CATSDLDRNYGYTF
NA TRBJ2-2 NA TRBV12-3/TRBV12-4 TGTGCCAGCATCTTCCGGGGGCGTGGATACACCGGGGAGCTGTTTTTT CASIFRGRGYTGELFF
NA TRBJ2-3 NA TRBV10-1 TGCGCCACCCGGCTAGGAGAATCCACAGATACGCAGTATTTT CATRLGESTDTQYF
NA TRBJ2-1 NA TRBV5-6 TGTGCCAGCAGCCCGGGGGCAGGGGCGAACACCTACAATGAGCAGTTCTTC CASSPGAGANTYNEQFF
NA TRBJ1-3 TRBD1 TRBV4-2 TGTGCCAGCAGCCAGCTTACAGGGGGTGATGGAAACACCATATATTTT CASSQLTGGDGNTIYF
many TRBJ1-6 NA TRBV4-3 TGCGCCAGCAGCCAAGGACCGGAGAGCTCCTATAATTCACCCCTCCACTTT CASSQGPESSYNSPLHF
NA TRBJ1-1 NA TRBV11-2 TGTGCCAGCAGCTCACCAAGGGGGGGAGGTAGCATGAACACTGAAGCTTTCTTT CASSSPRGGGSMNTEAFF
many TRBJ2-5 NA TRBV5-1 TGCGCCAGCAGCTTGGCCGAGGGGGGGATCCAAGAGACCCAGTACTTC CASSLAEGGIQETQYF
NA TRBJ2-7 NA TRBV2 TGTGCCAGCAGTGAGGGCCATTCTACCTACGAGCAGTACTTC CASSEGHSTYEQYF
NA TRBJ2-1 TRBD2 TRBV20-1 TGCAGTGCTTGGGGACTAGCGGACAATGAGCAGTTCTTC CSAWGLADNEQFF
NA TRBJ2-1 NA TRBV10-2 TGCGCCAGCAACAGCTTAACCTACAATGAGCAGTTCTTC CASNSLTYNEQFF
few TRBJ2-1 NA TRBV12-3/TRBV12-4 TGTGCCAGCAGTTTCTCGTACAATGAGCAGTTCTTC CASSFSYNEQFF
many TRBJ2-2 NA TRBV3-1 TGTGCCAGCAGTTTCGGATCCGGGGAGCTGTTTTTT CASSFGSGELFF
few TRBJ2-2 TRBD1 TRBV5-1 TGCGCCAGCAGCCCGGAGCGGACAGGGGGGCCCGGGGAGCTGTTTTTT CASSPERTGGPGELFF
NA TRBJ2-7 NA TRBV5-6 TGTGCCAGCAGCTTGGGCAGTCCTTACGAGCAGTACTTC CASSLGSPYEQYF
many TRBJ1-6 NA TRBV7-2 TGTGCCAGCAGCTTAGAGGCAGGGATAATATCACCCCTCCACTTT CASSLEAGIISPLHF
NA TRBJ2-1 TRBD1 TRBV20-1 TGCAGTGGGGATCCGGGACAGGACTACAATGAGCAGTTCTTC CSGDPGQDYNEQFF
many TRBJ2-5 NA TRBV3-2 TGTGCCAGCAGCCCGGGACTAGCCGGCAAGCAAGAGACCCAGTACTTC CASSPGLAGKQETQYF
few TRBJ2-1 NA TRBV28 TGTGCCAGCAGCACCCTCAAGGGGAAGAATGAGCAGTTCTTC CASSTLKGKNEQFF
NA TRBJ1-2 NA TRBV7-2 TGTGCCAGCAGCTTAGGATGGGGGGCCGGTGGCTACACCTTC CASSLGWGAGGYTF
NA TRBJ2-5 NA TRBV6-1 TGTGCCAGCAGTGAGAGGACAGCGAGAGGGACCCAGTACTTC CASSERTARGTQYF
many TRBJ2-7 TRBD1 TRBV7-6 TGTGCCAGCAGCTTAGATGTGAGGGGGCTTGCCTACGAGCAGTACTTC CASSLDVRGLAYEQYF
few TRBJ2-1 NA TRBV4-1 TGCGCCAGCAGCCAAGATTCCAAGACCTCGGGGTTCTTC CASSQDSKTSGFF
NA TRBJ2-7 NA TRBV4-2 TGTGCCAGCAGCCAAGGGGAGACTTTCTACGAGCAGTACTTC CASSQGETFYEQYF
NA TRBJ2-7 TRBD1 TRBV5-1 TGCGCCAGCAGCCCCAGACAGGGGTTAGCCTACGAGCAGTACTTC CASSPRQGLAYEQYF
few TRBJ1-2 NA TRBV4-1 TGCGCCAGCAGCCCGCATCGAGACAGTAACTATGGCTACACCTTC CASSPHRDSNYGYTF
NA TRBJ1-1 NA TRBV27 TGTGCCAGCAGTATAACAGGGCTCATGAACACTGAAGCTTTCTTT CASSITGLMNTEAFF
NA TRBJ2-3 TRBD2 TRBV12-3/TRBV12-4 TGTGCCAGCAGTTCGCCGGGACTAGCGCCAGATACGCAGTATTTT CASSSPGLAPDTQYF
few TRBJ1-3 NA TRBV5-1 TGCGCCAGCAGCTTTGGGGGAAGTTCGTCTGGAAACACCATATATTTT CASSFGGSSSGNTIYF
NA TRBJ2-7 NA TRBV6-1 TGTGCCAGCAGTAAAATCTCGGACAGAAGAGTCTCCTACGAGCAGTACTTC CASSKISDRRVSYEQYF
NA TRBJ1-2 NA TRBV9 TGTGCCAGCAGCGTAGATCCAGTAGCTATCTATGGCTACACCTTC CASSVDPVAIYGYTF
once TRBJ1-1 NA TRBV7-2 TGTGCCAGCAGCTTTGGAACAGCGCTCGAAGCTTTCTTT CASSFGTALEAFF
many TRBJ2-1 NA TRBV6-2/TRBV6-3 TGTGCCAGCAGTTACCACCGGGGTATTAGCGGCCACAATGAGCAGTTCTTC CASSYHRGISGHNEQFF
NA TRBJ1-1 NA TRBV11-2 TGTGCCAGCAGCTTAGAAGGAGGCGAAGCTTTCTTT CASSLEGGEAFF
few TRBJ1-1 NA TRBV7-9 TGTGCCAGCAGGAACCGTGGGATGAACACTGAAGCTTTCTTT CASRNRGMNTEAFF
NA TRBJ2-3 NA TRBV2 TGTGCCAGCGGACCCTTGTCGAGGAGCACAGATACGCAGTATTTT CASGPLSRSTDTQYF
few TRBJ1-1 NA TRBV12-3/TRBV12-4 TGTGCCAGCAGGCGACAGATCGGGAGAACTGAAGCTTTCTTT CASRRQIGRTEAFF
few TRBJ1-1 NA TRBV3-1 TGTGCCAGCAGCCAAGCCGCGACAGGGAACACTGAAGCTTTCTTT CASSQAATGNTEAFF
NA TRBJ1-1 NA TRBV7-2 TGTGCCAGCAGCCGTAAACAGGAGAACACTGAAGCTTTCTTT CASSRKQENTEAFF
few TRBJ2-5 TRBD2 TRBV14 TGTGCCAGCAGCCAATCTCGTGGCGGGGGGATAGGAGAAACCCAGTACTTC CASSQSRGGGIGETQYF
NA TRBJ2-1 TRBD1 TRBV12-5 TGTGCTAGTGGTTTGCCGGGACAGGGGTACAATGAGCAGTTCTTC CASGLPGQGYNEQFF
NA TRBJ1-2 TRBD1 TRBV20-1 TGCAGTGCTAGAGACTACAGGGGACATGGCTACACCTTC CSARDYRGHGYTF
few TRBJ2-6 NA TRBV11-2 TGTGCCAGCAGCTCAACCGGGACGGGGGTCTTTGGGGCCAACGTCCTGACTTTC CASSSTGTGVFGANVLTF
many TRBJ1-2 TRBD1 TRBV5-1 TGCGCCAGCAGCTTACAGGGGGCGGTAAACTATGGCTACACCTTC CASSLQGAVNYGYTF
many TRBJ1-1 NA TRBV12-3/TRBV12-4 TGTGCCAGCAGCCCAATTCAGGTGCATGGGACTGAAGCTTTCTTT CASSPIQVHGTEAFF
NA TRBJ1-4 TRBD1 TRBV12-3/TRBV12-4 TGTGCCAGCAGGGACAGGCGAGGGAAAGAAAAACTGTTTTTT CASRDRRGKEKLFF
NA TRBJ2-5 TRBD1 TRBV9 TGTGCCAGCAGCACCAGACAGGGTTATGTGGAGACCCAGTACTTC CASSTRQGYVETQYF
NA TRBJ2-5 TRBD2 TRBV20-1 TGCAGTGTTCGACTAGCGGGGGCGTCCTTTCTCCAAGAGACCCAGTACTTC CSVRLAGASFLQETQYF
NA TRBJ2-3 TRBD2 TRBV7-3 TGTGCCAGCAGACTCGGGGGGGGCAGAGATACGCAGTATTTT CASRLGGGRDTQYF
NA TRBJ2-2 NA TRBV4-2 TGTGCCAGCAGCCAAGAAATTTTGGAGGGCGGGGAGCTGTTTTTT CASSQEILEGGELFF
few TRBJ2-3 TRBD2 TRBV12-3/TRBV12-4 TGTGCCAGCATTCCGGGACTATCCTCTACAGATACGCAGTATTTT CASIPGLSSTDTQYF
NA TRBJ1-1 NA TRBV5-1 TGCGCCAGCAGCGCCTTTCGGGCAGGGAAGGACACTGAAGCTTTCTTT CASSAFRAGKDTEAFF